The 14 T cell receptor beta chains below were found in one sample sequenced in a study of shared clonotypes between healthy human individuals (dated by TCRdb to 2020 to 2021). Receptor amplification or capture employed the immunoSEQ multiplex PCR assay. In its TCRdb copy, this immuneACCESS table keeps in-frame sequences only and misses some clones. Where compared with another copy, unresolved V genes explain less than half of these, and the others have no known cause. The sample records around 2.1 million clones, around 95% of which are singletons. The top ten hold approximately 0.13% of the sample. The source material was naive CD4+ T cells sorted from blood. The cell subset or site label for this specimen denotes: CD45RA+ positively selected. The receptors were sampled from a man between 18 and 29 years old in good health.

The V and J genes are TRBV7-9 and TRBJ2-5, with 9 positions matching TRBD1. CDR1 is SEHNR and CDR2 is FQNEAQ in the germline V gene (reference sequence). The CDR3 extends over 14 amino acids. The junction had 3 bases not matched to a gene; V was cut back by 4 bases and J by 3 bases. This chain's CDR3 is CASSSRTGEETQYF. CDR3 DNA sequence: TGTGCCAGCAGCTCTAGGACAGGGGAAGAGACCCAGTACTTC. Full variable domain (outside the CDR3, taken from reference TRBV7-9 and TRBJ2-5): DTGVSQNPRHKITKRGQNVTFRCDPISEHNRLYWYRQTLGQGPEFLTYFQNEAQLEKSRLLSDRFSAERPKGSFSTLEIQRTEQGDSAMYLCASSSRTGEETQYFGPGTRLLVL.

This chain links TRBV5-1 with TRBJ1-2; D remains unclear. Per the germline V gene, CDR1 is SGHRS and CDR2 is YFSETQ. V lost 1 base and J lost 4, with 11 bases in between. The CDR3 contains 14 residues. This chain's CDR3 is CASSLFTEAYGYTF. As DNA, the CDR3 is TGCGCCAGCAGCTTGTTTACAGAGGCCTATGGCTACACCTTC.

Turning to this clone: In the same sample, other DNA sequences code for this CDR3. The chain joins TRBV11-2 to TRBJ2-7; D not resolved. V lost 1 base to trimming and J lost 6 bases, with 7 bases between them. Per the germline V gene, CDR1 is SGHAT and CDR2 is FQNNGV. The CDR3 totals 12 residues. CDR3 bases: TGTGCCAGCAGCTTAGGTGGGTCCGAGCAGTACTTC. Its translation: CASSLGGSEQYF.

This clone was recorded a few times. The chain joins TRBV6-6 to TRBJ1-5; D is ambiguous. Germline V gene data show CDR1 as MNHNY and CDR2 as SVGAGI (reference sequence). The V end was cut by 6 bases, the J end by 4 bases, with 10 bases between. This CDR3 contains 13 residues. The chain's CDR3 is CASRPGANQPQHF. Here the CDR3 DNA reads TGTGCCAGCAGACCGGGAGCTAATCAGCCCCAGCATTTT.

The V call is TRBV7-9, the J call TRBJ2-7; 7 bases are a match to TRBD1. The V gene's germline CDR1 is SEHNR and CDR2 FQNEAQ (reference sequence). J gave up 6 bases and V 4 bases, and 15 bases lay outside the gene matches. The CDR3 is made up of 16 amino acids. DNA of the CDR3: TGTGCCAGCAGCTCATCATCAGGGGGTATTAGTTCCGAGCAGTACTTC. Translating gives CASSSSSGGISSEQYF.

This sequence joins TRBV2 and TRBJ1-1; D might be TRBD1 (6 bases). V was clipped by 11 bases and J by 2 bases, with 15 bases between them. This CDR3 is 13 amino acids long. Germline CDR1 reads SNHLY; CDR2 reads FYNNEI. CDR3 amino acids: CAGNRDLNTEAFF. The CDR3 nucleotides are TGTGCCGGGAACAGGGATCTTAACACTGAAGCTTTCTTT.

V gene TRBV4-1 combines with J gene TRBJ1-4; D is undetermined. The CDR3 totals 18 residues. V was cut by 0 bases and J by 0 bases, with 14 bases left in between. CDR1 MGHRA and CDR2 YSYEKL come from the germline V gene. The CDR3 sequence is CASSQDSSRVATNEKLFF. DNA of the CDR3: TGCGCCAGCAGCCAAGACTCCTCCCGTGTGGCAACTAATGAAAAACTGTTTTTT.

The rearrangement joins TRBV6-5 to TRBJ2-7; perhaps TRBD1 as D (6 bases). This CDR3 region has 15 residues. Germline values: CDR1 MNHEY, CDR2 SVGAGI. V was pared by 5 bases and J by 2 bases, with 16 bases between. The CDR3 nucleotides are TGTGCCAGCAGTAGACAGGCCGCACAGCCCTACGAGCAGTACTTC. Its translation: CASSRQAAQPYEQYF.

This clone was counted once. The J gene is TRBJ2-1, the V gene TRBV4-3; 12 positions agree with TRBD2. The junction had 4 bases not matched to a gene; V was cut back by 5 bases and J by 2 bases. Germline CDR1 is LGHNA and CDR2 is YSLEER. The CDR3 totals 16 residues. CDR3 nucleotides: TGCGCCAGCAGCTCAAGGACTAGCGGGGCCTACAATGAGCAGTTCTTC. Its translation: CASSSRTSGAYNEQFF.

J is TRBJ1-5 and V is TRBV21-1. TRBV21-1 is recorded as a pseudogene. This CDR3 comprises 15 residues. The CDR3 spells CASSKRVLGNQPQHF. The DNA of the CDR3 is TGTGCCAGCAGCAAAAGGGTTTTGGGCAATCAGCCCCAGCATTTT.

This chain's CDR3 is CASRIAGGFPNEQFF. CDR3 DNA sequence: TGTGCCAGCAGAATCGCGGGGGGATTTCCCAATGAGCAGTTCTTC. This chain links TRBV28 with TRBJ2-1; 8 bases agree with TRBD2. The CDR3 length is 15 residues. J gave up 6 bases and V 6 bases, and 10 bases lay outside the gene matches. Germline V gene data show CDR1 as MDHEN and CDR2 as SYDVKM.

The V call is TRBV18, the J call TRBJ2-1; D might be TRBD1 (6 bases). Germline loops: CDR1 KGHSH, CDR2 LQKENI. The V end was cut by 2 bases, the J end by 7 bases, with 12 bases between. The CDR3 has 14 residues. The CDR3 DNA follows: TGTGCCAGCTCACCAGAAGCCCAGGGGAATGAGCAGTTCTTC. Translation: CASSPEAQGNEQFF.

This chain connects TRBV28 to TRBJ1-1; D gene ambiguous. The germline gives CDR1 MDHEN, CDR2 SYDVKM. The V end lost 1 base, the J end lost 0 bases, and 12 bases lay between the germline ends. The CDR3 extends over 16 amino acids. This chain's CDR3 is CASSLFSVSMNTEAFF. As DNA, the CDR3 is TGTGCCAGCAGTTTATTTTCGGTCAGTATGAACACTGAAGCTTTCTTT.

V gene TRBV5-1 combines with J gene TRBJ1-3, with D uncertain. Germline values: CDR1 SGHRS, CDR2 YFSETQ. V lost 0 bases and J 4 bases, leaving 14 bases between the germline ends. The CDR3 is 16 residues long. The CDR3 sequence: CASSLAGVGSGNTIYF. The CDR3 DNA reads as TGCGCCAGCAGCTTGGCCGGGGTAGGCTCGGGAAACACCATATATTTT.